This T cell receptor beta chain was sequenced for a study of blood T cells in healthy people across ages. V shed 6 bases and J shed 7 bases, with 18 bases lying between them. Germline loops: CDR1 SGHTA, CDR2 FQGNSA. The length of the CDR3 is 14 residues. Sample-barcoded 5' priming and a J-beta primer mix drove a second PCR of roughly 7 to 11 cycles. Via MiXCR, TCRdb re-called the 5' RACE reads, giving one row per CDR3 protein. The sample holds around 1.1 million distinct CDR3 sequences; less than 45% are singletons and the top ten take under 15%. This clonotype was seen a few times. This clonotype originated in a man younger than 35 in good health. The sequencing input was blood. The chain recombines TRBV7-2 with TRBJ1-2; D is uncertain. The DNA for the CDR3 is TGTGCCAGCAGTTCCCCGGGGTCAAGGCTTGGCTACACCTTC. Amino acid sequence: CASSSPGSRLGYTF.